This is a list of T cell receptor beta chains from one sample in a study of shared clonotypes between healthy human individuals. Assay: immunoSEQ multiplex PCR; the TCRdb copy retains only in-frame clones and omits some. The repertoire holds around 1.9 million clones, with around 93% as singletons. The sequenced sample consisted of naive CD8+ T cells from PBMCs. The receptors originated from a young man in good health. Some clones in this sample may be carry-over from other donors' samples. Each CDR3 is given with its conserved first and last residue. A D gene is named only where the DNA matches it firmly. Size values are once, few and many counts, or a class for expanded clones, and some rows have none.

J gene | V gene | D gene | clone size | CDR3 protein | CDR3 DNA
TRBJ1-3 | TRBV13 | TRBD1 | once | CASSQSTGGRNTIYF | TGTGCCAGCAGTCAGAGTACAGGGGGCAGAAACACCATATATTTT
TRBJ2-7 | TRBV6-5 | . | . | CASSYEGGQGYEQYF | TGTGCCAGCAGTTACGAGGGGGGGCAAGGCTACGAGCAGTACTTC
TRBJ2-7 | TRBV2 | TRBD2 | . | CASSVLAGRHEQYF | TGTGCCAGCAGTGTGCTAGCGGGAAGACACGAGCAGTACTTC
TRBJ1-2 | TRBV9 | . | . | CASSVASGTNPNNYGYTF | TGTGCCAGCAGCGTGGCCTCCGGGACAAACCCCAACAACTATGGCTACACCTTC
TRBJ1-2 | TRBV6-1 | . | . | CASSEAHPPRVYGYTF | TGTGCCAGCAGTGAAGCGCACCCGCCCCGAGTCTATGGCTACACCTTC
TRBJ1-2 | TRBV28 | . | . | CASGWGYGYTF | TGTGCCAGCGGCTGGGGCTATGGCTACACCTTC
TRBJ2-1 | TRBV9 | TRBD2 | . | CASSFHPGGLAGIEQFF | TGTGCCAGCAGCTTTCACCCGGGGGGACTAGCGGGAATTGAGCAGTTCTTC
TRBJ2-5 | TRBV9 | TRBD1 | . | CASSSQSGTEDQETQYF | TGTGCCAGCAGCAGCCAGTCCGGGACAGAAGACCAAGAGACCCAGTACTTC
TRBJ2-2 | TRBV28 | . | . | CASSLWEGGTGELFF | TGTGCCAGCAGTTTATGGGAGGGCGGCACCGGGGAGCTGTTTTTT
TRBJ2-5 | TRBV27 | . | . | CASNNRGVGTQYF | TGTGCCAGTAACAATCGGGGTGTTGGGACCCAGTACTTC
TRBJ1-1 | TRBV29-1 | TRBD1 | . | CSVEDRQGGEAFF | TGCAGCGTTGAAGATCGACAGGGCGGTGAAGCTTTCTTT
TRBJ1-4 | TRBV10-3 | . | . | CAISESPGGASNEKLFF | TGTGCCATCAGTGAGTCCCCCGGGGGCGCCTCTAATGAAAAACTGTTTTTT
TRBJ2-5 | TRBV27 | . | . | CASSFDDGETQYF | TGTGCCAGCAGTTTTGATGATGGAGAGACCCAGTACTTC
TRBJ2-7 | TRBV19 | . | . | CASSITGTIYEQYF | TGTGCCAGTAGCATCACCGGGACAATCTACGAGCAGTACTTC
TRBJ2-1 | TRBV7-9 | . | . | CASSLGARQQYNEQFF | TGTGCCAGCAGCCTTGGGGCCCGACAACAATACAATGAGCAGTTCTTC
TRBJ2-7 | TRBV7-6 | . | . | CASSLRGEQYF | TGTGCCAGCAGCCTTCGGGGCGAGCAGTACTTC
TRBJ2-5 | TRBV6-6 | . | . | CASSPIWNPETQYF | TGTGCCAGCAGTCCCATTTGGAATCCGGAGACCCAGTACTTC
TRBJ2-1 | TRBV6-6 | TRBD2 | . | CASSSGTTNEQFF | TGTGCCAGCAGTTCCGGGACTACCAACGAGCAGTTCTTC
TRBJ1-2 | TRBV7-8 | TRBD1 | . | CASSLVGQTYGYTF | TGTGCCAGCAGCTTAGTGGGACAGACATATGGCTACACCTTC
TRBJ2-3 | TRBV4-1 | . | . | CASSPRADTQYF | TGCGCCAGCAGCCCCCGCGCAGATACGCAGTATTTT
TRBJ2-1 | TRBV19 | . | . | CASSTIWTDNEQFF | TGTGCCAGTAGTACCATATGGACTGACAATGAGCAGTTCTTC
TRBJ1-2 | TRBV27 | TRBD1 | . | CASSGRGPLDYGYTF | TGTGCCAGCAGTGGCAGGGGGCCCCTTGACTATGGCTACACCTTC
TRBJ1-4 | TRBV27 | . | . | CASSQYVTNEKLFF | TGTGCCAGCAGCCAGTATGTGACTAATGAAAAACTGTTTTTT
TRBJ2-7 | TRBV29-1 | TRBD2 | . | CSVRSGRAYEQYF | TGCAGCGTCCGTAGCGGGAGAGCCTACGAGCAGTACTTC
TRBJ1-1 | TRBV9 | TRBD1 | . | CASSVVTGWTEAFF | TGTGCCAGCAGCGTAGTGACAGGGTGGACTGAAGCTTTCTTT
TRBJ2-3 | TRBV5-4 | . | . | CASSLNRGHTDTQYF | TGTGCCAGCAGTTTAAACCGGGGCCACACAGATACGCAGTATTTT
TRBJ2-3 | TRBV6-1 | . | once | CASSVSEGRTDTQYF | TGTGCCAGCAGTGTTTCGGAGGGACGCACAGATACGCAGTATTTT
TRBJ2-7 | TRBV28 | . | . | CASSFGLNYEQYF | TGTGCCAGCAGTTTTGGCCTAAACTACGAGCAGTACTTC
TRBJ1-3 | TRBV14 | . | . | CASSQNRGLWNTIYF | TGTGCCAGCAGCCAGAACCGGGGTCTATGGAACACCATATATTTT
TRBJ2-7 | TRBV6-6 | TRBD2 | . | CASSPLGTGGYEQYF | TGTGCCAGCAGTCCTCTTGGGACGGGGGGCTACGAGCAGTACTTC
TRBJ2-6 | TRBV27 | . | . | CASSAGANVLTF | TGTGCCAGCAGTGCTGGGGCCAACGTCCTGACTTTC
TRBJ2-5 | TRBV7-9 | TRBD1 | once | CASSPTGGRETQYF | TGTGCCAGCAGCCCGACAGGGGGTCGAGAGACCCAGTACTTC
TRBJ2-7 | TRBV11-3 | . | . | CASSLALGYEQYF | TGTGCCAGCAGCTTAGCTCTAGGATACGAGCAGTACTTC
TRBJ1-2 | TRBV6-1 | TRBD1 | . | CASSEAQRGQYGYTF | TGTGCCAGCAGTGAAGCGCAGCGGGGACAGTATGGCTACACCTTC
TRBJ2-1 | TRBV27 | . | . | CASRSDSHPHNEQFF | TGTGCCAGCAGATCGGACTCACACCCTCACAATGAGCAGTTCTTC
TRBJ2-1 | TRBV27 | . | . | CASSLSGEQFF | TGTGCCAGCAGTTTAAGCGGGGAGCAGTTCTTC
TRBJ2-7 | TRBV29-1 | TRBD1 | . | CSVRQGGSYEQYF | TGCAGCGTCCGACAGGGGGGCTCCTACGAGCAGTACTTC
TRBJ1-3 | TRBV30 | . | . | CAWRISFSGNTIYF | TGTGCCTGGAGAATTAGCTTCTCTGGAAACACCATATATTTT